The 15 T cell receptor beta chains below all came from one sample that was sequenced in a study of shared clonotypes between healthy human individuals (dated by TCRdb to the early 2020s). The library was built by means of the immunoSEQ multiplex PCR assay. The clones in this table, taken by TCRdb from immuneACCESS, are in-frame only. Not every clone is retained; where verified, under half of the shortfall comes from an unresolved V gene, and the cause of the rest is unknown. The sample has about 1.1 million clones on record, 75% to 85% of them singletons. The top ten hold 0.4% to 0.55% of the sample. The sequenced sample consisted of memory CD4+ T cells from PBMCs. The cell subset or site label, read with the paper, signifies: CD45RA-negative fraction. The receptors come from a man aged 18-30 years in good health. Some clones in this sample may be carry-over from other donors' samples.

This clone was observed a handful of times. The CDR3 sequence: CASSGPYRGYEQYF. DNA for the CDR3: TGTGCCAGCAGTGGCCCGTACAGAGGCTACGAGCAGTACTTC. The chain uses TRBV28 and TRBJ2-7; D is ambiguous. V lost 5 bases to trimming and J lost 3 bases, with 14 bases between them. Looked up from germline, CDR1 is MDHEN and CDR2 is SYDVKM. The CDR3 is 14 amino acids.

The chain has TRBV6-1 and TRBJ1-5, with TRBD1 matching 7 bases. Trimming cost V 4 bases and J 4 bases; bases outside gene matches: 10. Germline V gene sequence: CDR1 MNHNS, CDR2 SASEGT. CDR3 length: 16 amino acids. CDR3 in amino acids: CASSGQGSLVNQPQHF. The CDR3 nucleotides read TGTGCCAGCAGTGGACAGGGAAGTTTGGTGAATCAGCCCCAGCATTTT.

This clone appeared a few times. This rearrangement joins TRBV10-2 to TRBJ1-1, with D unclear. This CDR3 has 12 residues. Trimming pared 6 bases from V and 6 bases from J, leaving 11 bases between. Germline CDR1 WSHSY, CDR2 SAAADI. The CDR3 region is CASRKTAAEAFF. DNA for the CDR3: TGCGCCAGCAGAAAGACGGCTGCTGAAGCTTTCTTT.

The chain couples TRBV11-3 to TRBJ2-2; tentative D call: TRBD1 (5 bases). Germline V gives CDR1 SGHNT, CDR2 YENEEA. The CDR3 is made up of 15 amino acids. V was trimmed by 1 base and J by 7 bases, leaving 13 bases between them. The CDR3 DNA reads as TGTGCCAGCAGCTTAGTTGGTTCCGGACACGGGGAGCTGTTTTTT. It encodes CASSLVGSGHGELFF. Full variable domain (outside the CDR3, taken from reference TRBV11-3 and TRBJ2-2): EAGVVQSPRYKIIEKKQPVAFWCNPISGHNTLYWYLQNLGQGPELLIRYENEEAVDDSQLPKDRFSAERLKGVDSTLKIQPAELGDSAVYLCASSLVGSGHGELFFGEGSRLTVL.

V usage is TRBV4-2 and J usage is TRBJ1-6; D unresolved. Germline V gene sequence: CDR1 LGHNA, CDR2 YNFKEQ. The CDR3 extends over 13 amino acids. The V and J ends lost 2 bases and 12 bases respectively, with 11 bases between them. The CDR3 sequence is CASSQRGRQPLHF. CDR3 sequence (DNA): TGTGCCAGCAGCCAACGAGGACGGCAACCCCTCCACTTT.

This chain joins TRBV10-2 and TRBJ2-1; D possibly matches TRBD1 or TRBD2 (5 bases each). The CDR3 spans 18 residues. The germline V gene encodes CDR1 WSHSY and CDR2 SAAADI. Trimming left V 10 bases short and J 1 base short, with 26 bases between. CDR3: CATKGVRSDRGSYNEQFF. The DNA for the CDR3 is TGCGCCACCAAGGGTGTTCGTAGCGACAGAGGGTCCTACAATGAGCAGTTCTTC.

For this clone: The junction differs from germline at one of its ends, possibly a read error. This chain uses TRBV4-3 with TRBJ1-2; D call uncertain. CDR3 size: 14 residues. CDR1 and CDR2 from the germline V gene are LGHNA and YSLEER. CDR3 amino acids: CTSSQDTQILGYTF. The CDR3, as DNA: TGCACCAGCAGCCAAGATACACAGATACTTGGCTACACCTTC.

The genes are TRBV27 and TRBJ2-7, with D tentatively TRBD1 (6 bases). Trimming took 5 bases from V and 5 from J, leaving 16 bases between them. Germline assignment: CDR1 MNHEY and CDR2 SMNVEV (reference sequence). The CDR3 contains 14 residues. The CDR3 nucleotides read TGTGCCAGCAGTGCCCAACAGGGAGCCCACGAGCAGTACTTC. Translating it yields CASSAQQGAHEQYF.

This sequence joins TRBV7-9 and TRBJ2-1; D gene unclear. CDR3 length: 16 amino acids. CDR1 and CDR2 from the germline V gene are SEHNR and FQNEAQ (reference sequence). The germline V and J ends were trimmed by 2 bases and 0 bases, with 11 bases remaining between them. The CDR3 DNA reads TGTGCCAGCAGCTTACATACGTCCTTCTCCTACAATGAGCAGTTCTTC. Its translation: CASSLHTSFSYNEQFF.

V and J are TRBV5-1 and TRBJ2-3; D is unresolved. The CDR3 is 15 residues long. Germline V gene sequence: CDR1 SGHRS, CDR2 YFSETQ. V shed 4 bases and J shed 0 bases, with 12 bases lying between them. The CDR3 DNA is TGCGCCAGCAGCCCCCAAAGCGTGAGCACAGATACGCAGTATTTT. It specifies CASSPQSVSTDTQYF.

As to this clone: Different DNA sequences within this sample yield the same CDR3. The rearrangement joins TRBV6-1 to TRBJ1-2, with 7 positions matching TRBD1. Germline loops: CDR1 MNHNS, CDR2 SASEGT. J was trimmed by 5 bases and V by 1 base; bases with no gene match: 4. This CDR3 is built from 14 residues. CDR3 loop: CASSEGQGIYGYTF. The CDR3 nucleotides are TGTGCCAGCAGTGAAGGACAGGGAATATATGGCTACACCTTC.

Comment on this clone: This CDR3 is also generated by other DNA sequences in the sample. The chain carries TRBV5-1 and TRBJ2-5; possibly TRBD2 for D (5 bases). This CDR3 has 14 amino acids. Deletions cut 0 bases from V and 2 bases from J, with 8 bases between. CDR1 SGHRS and CDR2 YFSETQ come from the germline V gene. The CDR3, as DNA: TGCGCCAGCAGCTTGGGGTCGGGGCAAGAGACCCAGTACTTC. This codes for CASSLGSGQETQYF. The whole variable domain, filled in from reference TRBV5-1 and TRBJ2-5, reads KAGVTQTPRYLIKTRGQQVTLSCSPISGHRSVSWYQQTPGQGLQFLFEYFSETQRNKGNFPGRFSGRQFSNSRSEMNVSTLELGDSALYLCASSLGSGQETQYFGPGTRLLVL.

Turning to this clone: Germline and junction disagree at one end, which may indicate a read error. The chain links TRBV19 to TRBJ2-3; 10 bases are shared with TRBD1. This CDR3 contains 15 residues. The germline CDR1 and CDR2 sequences are LNHDA and SQIVND (reference sequence). CDR3 protein: CASSLDRGQRDTQYF. The CDR3 nucleotides read TGTGCCAGTAGTCTAGACAGGGGGCAGAGAGATACGCAGTATTTT.

This clone is a singleton in its sample. The J gene is TRBJ2-5, the V gene TRBV5-5; possible D gene TRBD1, 6 bases. Germline loops: CDR1 SGHKS, CDR2 YYEKEE (reference sequence). Trimming left V 4 bases short and J 0 bases short, with 13 bases between. This CDR3 contains 15 residues. The chain's CDR3 is CASSKRTENQETQYF. CDR3 DNA: TGTGCCAGCAGCAAGCGGACAGAAAACCAAGAGACCCAGTACTTC.

This chain links TRBV7-2 with TRBJ2-5; D assignment may be TRBD1 or TRBD2 (5 bases each). V lost 7 bases to trimming and J lost 2 bases, with 14 bases between them. This CDR3 has 14 amino acids. Looked up from germline, CDR1 is SGHTA and CDR2 is FQGNSA. In nucleotides, the CDR3 is TGTGCCAGCACCCCGGGACCAAATCAAGAGACCCAGTACTTC. This sequence encodes CASTPGPNQETQYF.